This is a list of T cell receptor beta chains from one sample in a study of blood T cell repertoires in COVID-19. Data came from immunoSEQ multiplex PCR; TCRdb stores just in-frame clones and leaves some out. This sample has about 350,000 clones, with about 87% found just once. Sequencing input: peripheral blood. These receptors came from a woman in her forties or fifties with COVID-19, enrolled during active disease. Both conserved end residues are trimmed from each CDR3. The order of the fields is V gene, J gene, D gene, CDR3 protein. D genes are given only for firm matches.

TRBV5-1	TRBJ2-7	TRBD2	ASSLSGLAGGEQY
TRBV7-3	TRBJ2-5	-	ASSLRGDLETQY
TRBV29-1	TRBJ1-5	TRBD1	SVATGTGQPQH
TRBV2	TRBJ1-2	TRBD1	ASSGTGGGGYT
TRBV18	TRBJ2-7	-	ASSFSGNEQY
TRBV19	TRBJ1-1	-	ASSMSGNLMNTEAF
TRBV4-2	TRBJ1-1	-	ASSPSYSTGVRTEAF
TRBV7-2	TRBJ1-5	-	ASSLPGHVQPQH
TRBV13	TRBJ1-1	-	ASSLGHGSNTEAF
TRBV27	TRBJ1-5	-	ASRSGLPIEPQH
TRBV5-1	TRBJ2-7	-	ASSLPDNPYEQY
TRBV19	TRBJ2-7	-	ASSIRPSSSYEQY
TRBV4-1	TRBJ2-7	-	ASSNPDSYEQY
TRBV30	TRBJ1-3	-	AWSVSLSGSGNTIY
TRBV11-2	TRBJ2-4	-	ASMTVAKNIQY
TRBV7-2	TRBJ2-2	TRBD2	ASSPGGGDTGELF
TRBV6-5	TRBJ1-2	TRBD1	ASRDDRERGYT
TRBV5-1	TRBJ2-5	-	ASSRGGAAQETQY
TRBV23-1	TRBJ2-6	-	ASSLDPPRAGANVLT
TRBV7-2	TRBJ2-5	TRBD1	ASSLVGTGEVTQY
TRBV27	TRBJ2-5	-	ASSGQGGGGETQY
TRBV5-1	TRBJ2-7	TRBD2	ASSLVVAGSYEQY
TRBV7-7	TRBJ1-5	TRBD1	ASSLGQGQPQH
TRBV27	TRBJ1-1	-	ASSQGGIDTEAF
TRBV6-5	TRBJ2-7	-	ASSYVSGLGEQY
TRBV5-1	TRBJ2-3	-	ASSLVVGATTDTQY
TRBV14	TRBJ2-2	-	ASSQGRVANTGELF
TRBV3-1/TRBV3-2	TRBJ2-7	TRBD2	ASSQGGTSISYEQY
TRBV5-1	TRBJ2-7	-	ASSSPTGYEQY
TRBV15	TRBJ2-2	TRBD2	ATSRDQRLAVGYANTGELF
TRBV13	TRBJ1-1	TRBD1	ASSPRDRGTNTEAF
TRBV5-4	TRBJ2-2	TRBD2	ASSRTSGANTGELF
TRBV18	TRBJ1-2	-	ASSPTAGEVYGYT
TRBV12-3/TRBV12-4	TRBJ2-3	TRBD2	ASRTSGSQ
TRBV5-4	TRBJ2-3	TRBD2	ASSAREGGTDTQY
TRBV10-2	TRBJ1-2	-	ASTDRIAGRRGRNGYT
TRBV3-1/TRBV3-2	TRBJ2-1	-	ASSVRGEQF